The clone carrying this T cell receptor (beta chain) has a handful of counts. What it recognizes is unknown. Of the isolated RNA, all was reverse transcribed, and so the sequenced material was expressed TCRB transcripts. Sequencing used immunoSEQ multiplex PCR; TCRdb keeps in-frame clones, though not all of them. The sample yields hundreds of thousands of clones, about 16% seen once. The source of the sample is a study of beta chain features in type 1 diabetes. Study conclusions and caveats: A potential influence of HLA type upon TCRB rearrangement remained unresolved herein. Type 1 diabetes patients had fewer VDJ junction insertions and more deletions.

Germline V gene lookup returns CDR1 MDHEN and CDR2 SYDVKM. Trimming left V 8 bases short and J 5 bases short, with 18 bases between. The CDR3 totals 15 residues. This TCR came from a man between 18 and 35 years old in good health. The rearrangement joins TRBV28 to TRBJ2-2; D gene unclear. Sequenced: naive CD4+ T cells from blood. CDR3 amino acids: CASSWAARTTGELFF. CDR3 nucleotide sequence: TGTGCCAGCTCCTGGGCGGCTCGAACGACCGGGGAGCTGTTTTTT.